The 17 T cell receptor beta chains reported below all come from one sample, sequenced in a study of CD8 T cells in ankylosing spondylitis. Findings of the study overall: A TCR beta motif of several highly homologous variants appeared characteristic of ankylosing spondylitis blood.

The antigens these receptors bind are not known. TCRdb re-called the 5' RACE reads with MiXCR, one entry per CDR3 protein. Of about 450,000 distinct CDR3 sequences detected, roughly a quarter appear once; the ten largest clones hold about 0.9%. Source material: blood, either unsorted or a sorted T cell fraction (not recorded which). The receptors shown here come from a male donor with ankylosing spondylitis.

The chain combines TRBV5-1 with TRBJ2-1; 11 nucleotides align to TRBD2. Germline V gene sequence: CDR1 SGHRS, CDR2 YFSETQ. The CDR3 is 16 amino acids. J was trimmed by 9 bases and V by 3 bases; bases with no gene match: 11. Here the CDR3 reads CASSSGRLAGSSEQFF. CDR3 coding DNA: TGCGCCAGCAGCTCAGGCCGACTAGCGGGATCGTCTGAGCAGTTCTTC.

This clonotype came up a few times. The V call is TRBV20-1, the J call TRBJ2-1; D call uncertain. The CDR3 has 14 residues. Trimming stripped 0 bases from V and 2 bases from J, with 8 bases between. Germline lookup yields CDR1 DFQATT and CDR2 SNEGSKA (reference sequence). The CDR3 loop is CSARDPPAYNEQFF. The CDR3, as DNA: TGCAGTGCTAGAGACCCACCCGCCTACAATGAGCAGTTCTTC.

The chain combines TRBV5-1 with TRBJ1-4, with D possibly TRBD1 on 6 matching bases. This CDR3 comprises 14 residues. Trimming removed 5 bases at V and 5 bases at J, with 13 bases between. CDR1 is SGHRS and CDR2 is YFSETQ in the germline V gene. The CDR3 sequence is CASRPQGSNEKLFF. The CDR3 nucleotides read TGCGCCAGCAGACCACAGGGTTCAAATGAAAAACTGTTTTTT. Based on the CDR3 plus reference TRBV5-1 and TRBJ1-4, the full variable domain is KAGVTQTPRYLIKTRGQQVTLSCSPISGHRSVSWYQQTPGQGLQFLFEYFSETQRNKGNFPGRFSGRQFSNSRSEMNVSTLELGDSALYLCASRPQGSNEKLFFGSGTQLSVL.

This clonotype was seen more than once but under ten times. This chain joins TRBV29-1 and TRBJ1-1; TRBD1 is a possible D gene (6 bases). Trimming took off 7 bases at V and 4 bases at J, with 13 bases between the two ends. This CDR3 has 12 amino acids. Germline CDR1 SQVTM, CDR2 ANQGSEA. This CDR3 reads CSARRGSTEAFF. The CDR3 DNA follows: TGCAGCGCTCGTAGGGGGTCCACTGAAGCTTTCTTT.

This chain joins TRBV18 and TRBJ1-1; D remains ambiguous. The germline V gene has CDR1 KGHSH and CDR2 LQKENI. The V end was cut by 2 bases, the J end by 8 bases, with 6 bases between. This CDR3 is built from 11 residues. The CDR3 bases are TGTGCCAGCTCACCAGAAGGAGAAGCTTTCTTT. It translates to CASSPEGEAFF.

This chain uses TRBV27 with TRBJ2-5; tentative D call: TRBD1 (5 bases). V gave up 4 bases and J gave up 1 base, with 13 bases separating them. Per germline, CDR1 MNHEY and CDR2 SMNVEV (reference sequence). The CDR3 totals 15 residues. The CDR3 sequence: CASSSTGRFQETQYF. In DNA form, the CDR3 reads TGTGCCAGCAGTTCCACAGGACGGTTCCAAGAGACCCAGTACTTC.

V gene TRBV15 combines with J gene TRBJ1-1; possible D gene TRBD1, 5 bases. The CDR3 runs to 15 residues. V lost 0 bases to trimming and J lost 6 bases, with 14 bases between them. The V gene's germline CDR1 is LNHNV and CDR2 YYDKDF (reference sequence). The CDR3 nucleotides read TGTGCCACCAGCAGAGATAGCGAGGGGTTCCCTGAAGCTTTCTTT. It yields the protein CATSRDSEGFPEAFF. Full variable domain (outside the CDR3, taken from reference TRBV15 and TRBJ1-1): DAMVIQNPRYQVTQFGKPVTLSCSQTLNHNVMYWYQQKSSQAPKLLFHYYDKDFNNEADTPDNFQSRRPNTSFCFLDIRSPGLGDTAMYLCATSRDSEGFPEAFFGQGTRLTVV.

The rearrangement links TRBV3-1 to TRBJ1-1; 8 nucleotides align to TRBD1. CDR1 and CDR2 from the germline V gene are LGHDT and YNNKEL (reference sequence). With 3 bases clipped from V and 6 bases from J, the junction kept 9 bases outside the gene matches. The CDR3 loop spans 15 amino acids. CDR3 sequence: CASSHDTGGRAEAFF. In DNA form, the CDR3 reads TGTGCCAGCAGCCATGATACAGGGGGTAGGGCTGAAGCTTTCTTT. Combining the CDR3 with reference TRBV3-1 and TRBJ1-1 gives the whole variable domain DTAVSQTPKYLVTQMGNDKSIKCEQNLGHDTMYWYKQDSKKFLKIMFSYNNKELIINETVPNRFSPKSPDKAHLNLHINSLELGDSAVYFCASSHDTGGRAEAFFGQGTRLTVV.

This clonotype has ten or more counts. This chain uses TRBV12-3 or TRBV12-4 with TRBJ1-1; D is undetermined. The CDR3 has 13 residues. Trimming took off 3 bases at V and 1 base at J, with 6 bases between the two ends. The CDR3 region is CASSFEENTEAFF. CDR3 coding DNA: TGTGCCAGCAGTTTCGAGGAGAACACTGAAGCTTTCTTT.

The V call is TRBV20-1, the J call TRBJ2-1, with D uncertain. The CDR3 length is 11 residues. Germline assignment: CDR1 DFQATT and CDR2 SNEGSKA (reference sequence). Trimming stripped 2 bases from V and 6 bases from J, with 5 bases between. The CDR3 protein is CSARYANEQFF. DNA for the CDR3: TGCAGTGCTAGATATGCCAATGAGCAGTTCTTC.

This clonotype was recorded a few times. This rearrangement joins TRBV5-1 to TRBJ2-2; no reliable D call. Looked up from germline, CDR1 is SGHRS and CDR2 is YFSETQ. CDR3 length: 16 amino acids. V lost 0 bases and J 6 bases, leaving 15 bases between the germline ends. CDR3 residues: CASSLVTNRRSGELFF. DNA of the CDR3: TGCGCCAGCAGCTTGGTTACAAACCGACGGTCCGGGGAGCTGTTTTTT.

The chain carries TRBV6-1 and TRBJ1-5; TRBD1 aligns across 10 bases. The CDR3 runs to 16 residues. The J segment lost 5 bases and the V segment lost 6 bases, leaving 10 bases of the junction unmatched. From germline, CDR1 is MNHNS and CDR2 SASEGT. CDR3 coding DNA: TGTGCCAGCAGAGGGGGGGGACAGGGGATATATCAGCCCCAGCATTTT. It yields the protein CASRGGGQGIYQPQHF.

The CDR3 is CASSVDAVTSGYTF. CDR3 bases: TGTGCCAGCAGCGTAGATGCGGTTACCAGTGGCTACACCTTC. The chain employs TRBV9 and TRBJ1-2; D remains unclear. CDR1 and CDR2 (germline): SGDLS, YYNGEE. This CDR3 has 14 residues. V was cut by 0 bases and J by 7 bases, with 13 bases left in between.

This chain connects TRBV3-1 to TRBJ2-5; 10 nucleotides match TRBD1. Germline-derived CDR1 and CDR2 are LGHDT and YNNKEL (reference sequence). The CDR3 length is 15 residues. Trimming took 5 bases from V and 5 from J; bases not matched to a gene: 8. DNA for the CDR3: TGTGCCAGCAGCTCATCGACAGGGGGCTGGGAGACCCAGTACTTC. This codes for CASSSSTGGWETQYF.

The chain combines TRBV20-1 with TRBJ2-7, with a tentative D call TRBD2 (6 bases). Germline V CDR1 and CDR2: DFQATT, SNEGSKA (reference sequence). V was cut by 3 bases and J by 3 bases, with 18 bases left in between. The CDR3 is 15 residues long. The CDR3 is CSASKAGTYYYEQYF. Written as DNA, the CDR3 is TGCAGTGCTAGTAAAGCCGGGACTTATTACTACGAGCAGTACTTC.

This clonotype was detected a few times. V gene TRBV20-1 combines with J gene TRBJ1-3; TRBD1 aligns across 9 bases. Trimming at V came to 4 bases and at J to 0 bases, leaving 7 bases not matched to a gene. The CDR3 has 16 residues. CDR1 and CDR2 (germline): DFQATT, SNEGSKA (reference sequence). CDR3 region: CSATILDRGSGNTIYF. The DNA of the CDR3 is TGCAGTGCTACCATTTTGGACAGGGGCTCTGGAAACACCATATATTTT.

This clonotype was observed at least ten times. The chain links TRBV4-1 to TRBJ2-5; D might be TRBD2 (6 bases). The CDR3 is 14 amino acids. V was cut by 4 bases and J by 2 bases, with 11 bases left in between. Germline V gene sequence: CDR1 MGHRA, CDR2 YSYEKL. CDR3 coding DNA: TGCGCCAGCAGCCCCGGGAGTGATCAAGAGACCCAGTACTTC. Protein product: CASSPGSDQETQYF.